This T cell receptor (beta chain) was retrieved from a study of T-cell memory formation after mild COVID-19. Findings and caveats of the study: Within pre-infection memory, some responding clones were found, suggesting cross-reactive memory joined.

On this clonotype: The antigen is undetermined.

In TCRdb, the 5' RACE reads were re-called with MiXCR into one record per CDR3 protein. The sample lists some 100,000 distinct CDR3 sequences, 8.5% to 14% occurring once. CDR3 length: 16 residues. With V trimmed by 4 bases and J by 3 bases, 6 bases remained unmatched. Germline V gene lookup returns CDR1 SGHRS and CDR2 YFSETQ. This clonotype originated in a man between 18 and 29 years old who had mild COVID-19 (a few samples of this study predate the infection). Cell type and time point are not known. The source material was PBMCs or a T cell subset sorted from them (not recorded which). The chain is built from TRBV5-1 and TRBJ2-1; 11 nucleotides agree with TRBD2. The DNA for the CDR3 is TGCGCCAGCAGCACCGGGACTAGCGGTGGCTACAATGAGCAGTTCTTC. Amino acid sequence: CASSTGTSGGYNEQFF. The full variable domain, in which reference TRBV5-1 and TRBJ2-1 provide the parts outside the CDR3, is KAGVTQTPRYLIKTRGQQVTLSCSPISGHRSVSWYQQTPGQGLQFLFEYFSETQRNKGNFPGRFSGRQFSNSRSEMNVSTLELGDSALYLCASSTGTSGGYNEQFFGPGTRLTVL.